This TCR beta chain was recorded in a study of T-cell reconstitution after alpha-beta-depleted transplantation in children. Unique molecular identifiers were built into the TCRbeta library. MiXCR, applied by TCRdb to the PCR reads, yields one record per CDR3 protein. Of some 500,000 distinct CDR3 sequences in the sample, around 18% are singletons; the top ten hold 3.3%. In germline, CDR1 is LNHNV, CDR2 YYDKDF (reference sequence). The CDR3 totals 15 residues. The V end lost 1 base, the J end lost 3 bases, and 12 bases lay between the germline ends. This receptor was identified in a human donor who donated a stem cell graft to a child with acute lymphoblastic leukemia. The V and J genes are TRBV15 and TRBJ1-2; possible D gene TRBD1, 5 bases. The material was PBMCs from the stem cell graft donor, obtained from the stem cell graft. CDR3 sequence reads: CATSRGPGGDYGYTF. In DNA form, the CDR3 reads TGTGCCACCAGCAGAGGTCCGGGGGGGGACTATGGCTACACCTTC. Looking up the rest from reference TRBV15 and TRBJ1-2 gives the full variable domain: DAMVIQNPRYQVTQFGKPVTLSCSQTLNHNVMYWYQQKSSQAPKLLFHYYDKDFNNEADTPDNFQSRRPNTSFCFLDIRSPGLGDTAMYLCATSRGPGGDYGYTFGSGTRLTVV.